A single T cell receptor beta chain is shown here with its context. The source of the sample is a study of cytomegalovirus exposure and HLA in healthy donors. PCR employed 60 Vbeta and 13 Jbeta primers. TCRdb's copy holds only in-frame clones and misses some; the assay was immunoSEQ multiplex PCR. This sample has about 36,000 clones; about 70% occur once, and the top ten carry 6.5%. The sequence was obtained from a man under 40 in good health and CMV-seronegative. Sequenced: PBMCs.

The CDR3 region has the DNA TGTGCCAGCACCGCGCTAGACTCTGGAAACACCATATATTTT. This codes for CASTALDSGNTIYF. J is TRBJ1-3 and V is TRBV7-2; no firm D call. The V end lost 7 bases, the J end lost 0 bases, and 10 bases lay between the germline ends. CDR3 length: 14 amino acids. Germline assignment: CDR1 SGHTA and CDR2 FQGNSA.